This TCR beta chain was sequenced in a study of post-analysis software for immune sequencing data. Study background: Recorded disease courses covered relapsing-remitting, secondary progressive and progressive-relapsing multiple sclerosis. Some patients had no subtype annotation. Study-wide findings and caveats: Samples from one preparation batch, clustered by F measure, grouped strongly together. Included in a set of about five TRBV segments more frequent in patients than controls were TRBV5-6, TRBV5-1 and TRBV20-1. Normalized Chao1 diversity was significantly lower in multiple sclerosis patients than in controls.

Per the germline V gene, CDR1 is MNHEY and CDR2 is SMNVEV (reference sequence). V shed 8 bases, J shed 1 base, and the junction held 9 bases outside the gene matches. This CDR3 spans 16 amino acids. The TCR beta cDNA libraries carried unique molecular identifiers. TCRdb re-called the PCR reads with MiXCR, one entry per CDR3 protein. Of about 540,000 distinct CDR3 sequences listed, approximately 31% are singletons. Note on this clonotype: Its cognate antigen is unknown.

This chain connects TRBV27 to TRBJ2-5; TRBD2 matches 11 bases. Sequenced input: blood. The sequence was collected from a girl between 2 and 17 years old with multiple sclerosis. In DNA, the CDR3 is TGTGCCAGCGGGCTAGGGACTAGCGGCCCCCAAGAGACCCAGTACTTC. Its protein product is CASGLGTSGPQETQYF.